Below are 27 T cell receptor beta chains sequenced from a single sample in a study of OX40 agonist ivuxolimab in advanced cancers. Repertoires were generated with immunoSEQ multiplex PCR, while TCRdb's copy carries only in-frame clones and drops some. The sample yields roughly 100,000 clones, 92% seen once. The input for sequencing was CD4+ or CD8+ T cells sorted from blood, taken in a trial of the OX40 agonist ivuxolimab. These receptors came from an adult with an advanced solid tumor such as melanoma, head and neck, liver or kidney cancer.

The chain joins TRBV5-4 to TRBJ2-7; tentative D call: TRBD1 (5 bases). The CDR3 runs 13 residues. The ends were cut back, 4 bases at V and 2 bases at J, with 10 bases in the middle. Germline CDR1 is SGHNT and CDR2 is YYREEE (reference sequence). The CDR3 reads CASSEDRAYEQYF. CDR3 sequence (DNA): TGTGCCAGCAGCGAAGACAGAGCCTACGAGCAGTACTTC.

This chain joins TRBV27 and TRBJ2-1, with D perhaps given as TRBD1 or TRBD2 (5 bases each). Germline CDR1 MNHEY, CDR2 SMNVEV (reference sequence). The CDR3 has 11 residues. The ends were cut back, 8 bases at V and 7 bases at J, with 9 bases in the middle. CDR3 loop: CASGGTNEQFF. CDR3 nucleotide sequence: TGTGCCAGCGGGGGAACAAATGAGCAGTTCTTC.

This sequence joins TRBV11-2 and TRBJ2-7; D is unresolved. V lost 0 bases and J 2 bases, leaving 11 bases between the germline ends. Germline V CDR1 and CDR2: SGHAT, FQNNGV. This CDR3 comprises 15 residues. CDR3 sequence reads: CASSLDRAVAYEQYF. Here the CDR3 DNA reads TGTGCCAGCAGCTTAGATCGGGCGGTAGCCTACGAGCAGTACTTC. The variable domain in full, completed from reference TRBV11-2 and TRBJ2-7, reads EAGVAQSPRYKIIEKRQSVAFWCNPISGHATLYWYQQILGQGPKLLIQFQNNGVVDDSQLPKDRFSAERLKGVDSTLKIQPAKLEDSAVYLCASSLDRAVAYEQYFGPGTRLTVT.

V gene TRBV4-1 combines with J gene TRBJ1-6, with D possibly TRBD1 on 5 matching bases. With 0 bases removed from V and 8 bases from J, the gap between germline ends came to 5 bases. The CDR3 runs to 13 residues. The germline V gene has CDR1 MGHRA and CDR2 YSYEKL. CDR3 nucleotides: TGCGCCAGCAGCCAAGAAGGGGATTCACCCCTCCACTTT. Translation gives CASSQEGDSPLHF.

The chain couples TRBV6-5 to TRBJ2-7; D remains unclear. Trimming cost V 2 bases and J 0 bases, with 11 bases left between them. The germline V gene encodes CDR1 MNHEY and CDR2 SVGAGI. This CDR3 region has 15 residues. The CDR3 DNA sequence: TGTGCCAGCAGTTACGGGCTGGCGAGCTCCTACGAGCAGTACTTC. Its translation: CASSYGLASSYEQYF.

The count of this clone is one. V and J are TRBV10-1 and TRBJ1-1; D unclear. Germline CDR1 is WNHNN and CDR2 is SYGVQD (reference sequence). This CDR3 is 13 amino acids long. The ends were cut back, 6 bases at V and 2 bases at J, with 10 bases in the middle. The CDR3 coding sequence is TGCGCCAGCAGCCCTAAGATCAACACTGAAGCTTTCTTT. Translation gives CASSPKINTEAFF.

The J gene is TRBJ1-2, the V gene TRBV4-1; maybe TRBD1 (5 bases). Germline lookup yields CDR1 MGHRA and CDR2 YSYEKL. V was clipped by 1 base and J by 8 bases, with 11 bases between them. The CDR3 sequence is 13 residues long. The CDR3 region is CASSQGGPGGYTF. The CDR3 region has the DNA TGCGCCAGCAGCCAAGGGGGACCTGGGGGCTACACCTTC.

The rearrangement uses TRBV4-3 and TRBJ2-5; TRBD1 aligns across 9 bases. Germline V CDR1 and CDR2: LGHNA, YSLEER. The CDR3 totals 13 residues. V was pared by 4 bases and J by 5 bases, with 2 bases of the junction left unmatched. The CDR3 loop reads CASSRTGVETQYF. CDR3 coding DNA: TGCGCCAGCAGCCGGACAGGGGTGGAGACCCAGTACTTC.

The rearrangement uses TRBV5-5 and TRBJ1-4, with D unclear. The germline V gene encodes CDR1 SGHKS and CDR2 YYEKEE (reference sequence). This CDR3 spans 15 amino acids. V gave up 0 bases and J gave up 6 bases, with 12 bases separating them. CDR3 bases: TGTGCCAGCAGCTTGGGGGCAGGCGGAGATGAAAAACTGTTTTTT. Its protein is CASSLGAGGDEKLFF.

This clone was picked up one time. The chain carries TRBV27 and TRBJ2-7; D possibly corresponds to TRBD2 (5 bases). This CDR3 is built from 14 residues. V lost 2 bases, J lost 7 bases, and 15 bases lay in between. Per the germline V gene, CDR1 is MNHEY and CDR2 is SMNVEV (reference sequence). The CDR3 protein is CASSLGVRGSEQYF. For the CDR3, the DNA is TGTGCCAGCAGTTTAGGCGTCCGAGGGTCAGAGCAGTACTTC.

As regards this clone: No conserved phenylalanine or tryptophan ends this CDR3, so it is likely a read error. Because the CDR3's place on the DNA is in doubt, the DNA is left out and the CDR3 is given as listed by TCRdb. This chain uses TRBV5-4 with TRBJ2-7; the tabulated D call, TRBD1, remains unverified against the DNA. Germline-derived CDR1 and CDR2 are SGHNT and YYREEE (reference sequence). Counting both end residues, the CDR3 totals 13 amino acids. CDR3 sequence: CASSSTPGQGPSY.

The J gene is TRBJ2-7, the V gene TRBV5-6; 7 bases align to TRBD1. Trimming removed 8 bases from V and 3 bases from J; junction bases left unmatched: 11. The germline V gene has CDR1 SGHDT and CDR2 YYEEEE. The CDR3 is 14 residues long. CDR3 amino acids: CASTAQGIVYEQYF. The CDR3 DNA is TGTGCCAGTACGGCACAGGGGATTGTCTACGAGCAGTACTTC. The full variable domain, in which reference TRBV5-6 and TRBJ2-7 provide the parts outside the CDR3, is DAGVTQSPTHLIKTRGQQVTLRCSPKSGHDTVSWYQQALGQGPQFIFQYYEEEERQRGNFPDRFSGHQFPNYSSELNVNALLLGDSALYLCASTAQGIVYEQYFGPGTRLTVT.

The CDR3 DNA reads TGTGCCTGGAGCCCCGGGGTAGCGCGCCCCTACGAGCAGTACTTC. Protein: CAWSPGVARPYEQYF. This sequence joins TRBV30 and TRBJ2-7, with D possibly matching TRBD2 (5 bases). Germline assignment: CDR1 GTSNPN and CDR2 SVGIG (reference sequence). This CDR3 region has 15 residues. V was pared by 3 bases and J by 2 bases, with 17 bases between.

The rearrangement joins TRBV20-1 to TRBJ2-3; D remains ambiguous. Germline V gives CDR1 DFQATT, CDR2 SNEGSKA (reference sequence). This CDR3 spans 11 amino acids. The ends were cut back, 6 bases at V and 3 bases at J, with 7 bases in the middle. CDR3 protein: CSAPRTDTQYF. As DNA, the CDR3 is TGCAGTGCGCCCCGTACAGATACGCAGTATTTT.

This chain links TRBV7-2 with TRBJ2-3; D is unclear. The length of the CDR3 is 12 residues. In germline, CDR1 is SGHTA, CDR2 FQGNSA. V shed 7 bases and J shed 4 bases, with 9 bases lying between them. The CDR3 here is CASTSSPDTQYF. In DNA form, the CDR3 reads TGTGCCAGCACCTCCAGTCCAGATACGCAGTATTTT.

V and J are TRBV5-1 and TRBJ2-5, with 9 nucleotides matching TRBD2. After removal of 0 bases from V and 5 bases from J, the junction contained 5 bases not matched to a gene. Germline-derived CDR1 and CDR2 are SGHRS and YFSETQ. CDR3 length: 15 amino acids. The CDR3 coding sequence is TGCGCCAGCAGCTTGGTGGCGGGGGGGATTGAGACCCAGTACTTC. Translating it yields CASSLVAGGIETQYF.

The genes are TRBV27 and TRBJ1-1; D gene unclear. This CDR3 has 13 residues. Germline V gene sequence: CDR1 MNHEY, CDR2 SMNVEV (reference sequence). V shed 2 bases and J shed 1 base, with 5 bases lying between them. The CDR3 is CASSLQANTEAFF. CDR3 nucleotide sequence: TGTGCCAGCAGTTTACAGGCGAACACTGAAGCTTTCTTT.

This clone was counted only a few times. J is TRBJ1-1 and V is TRBV4-3; D is ambiguous. Trimming removed 1 base at V and 3 bases at J, with 9 bases between. The CDR3 loop spans 14 amino acids. Per germline, CDR1 LGHNA and CDR2 YSLEER. In DNA, the CDR3 is TGCGCCAGCAGCCAAGGGCGGGTGGACACTGAAGCTTTCTTT. Its translation: CASSQGRVDTEAFF.

The chain employs TRBV4-1 and TRBJ2-1, with TRBD2 matching 13 bases. The CDR3 loop spans 18 amino acids. Germline values: CDR1 MGHRA, CDR2 YSYEKL. The J segment lost 8 bases and the V segment lost 1 base, leaving 11 bases of the junction unmatched. The CDR3 sequence is CASSQVPLLAGGFDEQFF. The CDR3 DNA reads TGCGCCAGCAGCCAAGTCCCCCTACTAGCGGGGGGGTTCGATGAGCAGTTCTTC.

This clone was recorded once. V and J are TRBV7-3 and TRBJ2-1, with a tentative D call TRBD2 (5 bases). The CDR3 contains 14 residues. Per germline, CDR1 SGHTA and CDR2 FQGTGA. The germline V and J ends were trimmed by 2 bases and 3 bases, with 8 bases remaining between them. The CDR3 is CASSLAGGYNEQFF. DNA of the CDR3: TGTGCCAGCAGCTTAGCGGGCGGCTACAATGAGCAGTTCTTC.

The chain is built from TRBV6-5 and TRBJ2-2, with D possibly TRBD1 on 5 matching bases. V lost 6 bases, J lost 6 bases, and 17 bases lay in between. The germline CDR1 and CDR2 sequences are MNHEY and SVGAGI. CDR3 length: 15 residues. DNA for the CDR3: TGTGCCAGCAGCACCAGGGCGTTGAGCTCCGGGGAGCTGTTTTTT. Translation gives CASSTRALSSGELFF.

This rearrangement joins TRBV14 to TRBJ2-1; TRBD2 matches 11 bases. After removal of 2 bases from V and 8 bases from J, the junction contained 8 bases not matched to a gene. The CDR3 has 16 amino acids. Germline assignment: CDR1 SGHDN and CDR2 FVKESK. The CDR3 nucleotides read TGTGCCAGCAGCCAAACTAGCGGGAGTAGGAATGATGAGCAGTTCTTC. Translating gives CASSQTSGSRNDEQFF.

The chain joins TRBV2 to TRBJ1-2; tentative D call: TRBD1 (6 bases). Germline CDR1 reads SNHLY; CDR2 reads FYNNEI. The CDR3 is made up of 14 amino acids. The ends were cut back, 9 bases at V and 0 bases at J, with 14 bases in the middle. The CDR3 protein is CARNEQGPNYGYTF. The CDR3 DNA is TGTGCCAGAAACGAACAGGGCCCTAACTATGGCTACACCTTC.

The chain joins TRBV7-5 to TRBJ2-3; the table assigns TRBD2, which was not confirmed against the DNA. TRBV7-5 is described as a pseudogene. This CDR3 region has 14 residues. CDR3 in amino acids: CARRISGGPDTQYF. CDR3 DNA: TGTGCCAGAAGGATTAGCGGGGGTCCAGATACGCAGTATTTT.

This chain uses TRBV7-6 with TRBJ2-3, with TRBD2 identical over 8 bases. This CDR3 has 15 amino acids. After removal of 1 base from V and 3 bases from J, the junction contained 3 bases not matched to a gene. Per germline, CDR1 SGHVS and CDR2 FNYEAQ. The CDR3 bases are TGTGCCAGCAGCTTAGGCGGGGGGTTAACAGATACGCAGTATTTT. It is translated as CASSLGGGLTDTQYF.

The genes are TRBV10-2 and TRBJ2-5, with D unresolved. Germline V gives CDR1 WSHSY, CDR2 SAAADI. V was clipped by 7 bases and J by 0 bases, with 12 bases between them. The CDR3 loop spans 14 amino acids. CDR3 DNA sequence: TGCGCCAGCACCAAGGGCACACACCAAGAGACCCAGTACTTC. Translation: CASTKGTHQETQYF.

A note on this clone: The sample contains more than one DNA sequence encoding this CDR3. The chain uses TRBV10-2 and TRBJ2-7; D gene unclear. The CDR3 sequence is 11 residues long. Trimming shortened V by 4 bases and J by 4 bases, and 5 bases separated the two germline ends. CDR1 and CDR2 from the germline V gene are WSHSY and SAAADI. The CDR3: CASSGGYEQYF. CDR3 coding DNA: TGCGCCAGCAGTGGTGGGTACGAGCAGTACTTC.